This T cell receptor beta chain was obtained from a study of blood T cell repertoires in COVID-19. The wider study: Acute and convalescent COVID-19 specimens originated in the United States, Italy and Spain.

Measured with immunoSEQ multiplex PCR; TCRdb has only the in-frame clones, and not every one. The data contain 150,000 to 200,000 clones, roughly 85% of them singletons. This CDR3 has 15 residues. Trimming removed 0 bases at V and 5 bases at J, with 13 bases between. In germline, CDR1 is SGHAT, CDR2 FQNNGV. The V gene is TRBV11-2, the J gene TRBJ1-2; maybe TRBD1 (5 bases). This TCR was sampled from a human donor with acute or convalescent COVID-19. The donor label of this sample is uncertain. Sequenced: peripheral blood. CDR3 sequence: CASSLDPGSAYGYTF. The CDR3 DNA is TGTGCCAGCAGCTTAGATCCAGGGTCGGCGTATGGCTACACCTTC.